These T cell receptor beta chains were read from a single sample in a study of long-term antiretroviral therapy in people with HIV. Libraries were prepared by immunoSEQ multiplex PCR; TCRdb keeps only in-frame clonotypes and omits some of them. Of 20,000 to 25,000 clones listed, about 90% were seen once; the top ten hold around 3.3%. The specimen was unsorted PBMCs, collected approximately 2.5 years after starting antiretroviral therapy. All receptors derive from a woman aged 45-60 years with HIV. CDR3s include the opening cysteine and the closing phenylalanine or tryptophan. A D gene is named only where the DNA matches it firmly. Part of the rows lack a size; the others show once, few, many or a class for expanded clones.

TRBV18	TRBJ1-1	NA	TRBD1	TGTGCCAGCTCACCGGACAGGGACACTGAAGCTTTCTTT	CASSPDRDTEAFF
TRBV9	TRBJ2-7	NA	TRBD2	TGTGCCAGCAGCGGGTCTAGCGGGAGGCCCCTCTACGAGCAGTACTTC	CASSGSSGRPLYEQYF
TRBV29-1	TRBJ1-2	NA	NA	TGCAGCGTTGAAGATCGGGAAACGGGGGGCTACACCTTC	CSVEDRETGGYTF
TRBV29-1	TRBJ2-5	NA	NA	TGCAGCGTTGGCCAGGGCCAAGAGACCCAGTACTTC	CSVGQGQETQYF
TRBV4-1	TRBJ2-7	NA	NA	TGCGCCAGCAGCCAAGTGTCTCGGCAGGTCCCAACCTACGAGCAGTACTTC	CASSQVSRQVPTYEQYF
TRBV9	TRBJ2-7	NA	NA	TGTGCCAGCAGCGTAGCTAAGGCGACAGGGGGACTAGTCTCAGCCTACGAGCAGTACTTC	CASSVAKATGGLVSAYEQYF
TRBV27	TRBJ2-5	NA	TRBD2	TGTGCCAGCAGTTTAAGGCAGGGGACTAGCGGGAGGAGGGAGACCCAGTACTTC	CASSLRQGTSGRRETQYF
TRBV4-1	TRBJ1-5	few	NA	TGCGCCAGCAGCCTACAACAGGGTTTCAGTCAGCCCCAGCATTTT	CASSLQQGFSQPQHF
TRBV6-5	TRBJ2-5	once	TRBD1	TGTGCCAGCAGTTTATTTGACAGGGAAGAGACCCAGTACTTC	CASSLFDREETQYF
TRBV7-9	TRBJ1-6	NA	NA	TGTGCCAGCAGTCAGGGCTTTTCACCCCTCCACTTT	CASSQGFSPLHF
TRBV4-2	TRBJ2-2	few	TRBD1	TGTGCCAGCAGCCAAGATTTAGGGGGCGGGACCGGGGAGCTGTTTTTT	CASSQDLGGGTGELFF
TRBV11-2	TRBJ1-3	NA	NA	TGTGCCAGCAGCTTAGATCTGCTAGGAAACACCATATATTTT	CASSLDLLGNTIYF
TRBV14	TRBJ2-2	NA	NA	TGTGCCAGCAGCCGGGGAGATACGAACACCGGGGAGCTGTTTTTT	CASSRGDTNTGELFF
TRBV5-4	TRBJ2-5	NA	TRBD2	TGTGCCAGCAGCCTCGGACTAGCGGGAGTGGAGACCCAGTACTTC	CASSLGLAGVETQYF
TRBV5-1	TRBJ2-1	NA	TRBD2	TGCGCCAGCAGCGTGGCTAGCGGGAGGAATGAGCAGTTCTTC	CASSVASGRNEQFF
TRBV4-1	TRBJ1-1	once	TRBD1	TGCGCCAGCAGCCAAGATCGGACAGGAGGGACTGAAGCTTTCTTT	CASSQDRTGGTEAFF
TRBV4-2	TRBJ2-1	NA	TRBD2	TGTGCCAGCAGCCAAGATAAGACGACTAGCGGCAGGCCTCCCGTCTTC	CASSQDKTTSGRPPVF
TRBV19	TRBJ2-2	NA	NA	TGTGCCAGTAGCTACATCTGGAACACCGGGGAGCTGTTTTTT	CASSYIWNTGELFF
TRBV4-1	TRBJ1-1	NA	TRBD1	TGCGCCAGCAGCCAAGCGAGGGGGCGTGGACGGGACACTGAAGCTTTCTTT	CASSQARGRGRDTEAFF
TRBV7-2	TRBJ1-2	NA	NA	TGTGCCAGCAGCTTAGGGCAGGTCTATGGCTACACCTTC	CASSLGQVYGYTF
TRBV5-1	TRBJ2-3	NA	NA	TGCGCCAGCAGCTTGTGGGGGGCTAGCACAGATACGCAGTATTTT	CASSLWGASTDTQYF
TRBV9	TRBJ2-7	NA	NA	TGTGCCAGCAGCGATTCGGCCAGGGATATATCCTACGAGCAGTACTTC	CASSDSARDISYEQYF
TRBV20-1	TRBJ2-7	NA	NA	TGCAGTGCTAGGGTCGTCTACGAGCAGTACTTC	CSARVVYEQYF
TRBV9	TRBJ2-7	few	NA	TGTGCCAGCGGAGATTCCTCAGGGGAGCAGTACTTC	CASGDSSGEQYF
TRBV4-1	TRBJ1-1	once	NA	TGCGCCAGCAGCCTAGGGGTGAACACTGAAGCTTTCTTT	CASSLGVNTEAFF
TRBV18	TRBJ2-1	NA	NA	TGTGCCAGCTCACCACCGATGTTAATTCGTAATGAGCAGTTCTTC	CASSPPMLIRNEQFF
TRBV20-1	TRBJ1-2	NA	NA	TGCAGTGCTAGAACTCTCGGCGGCTACACCTTC	CSARTLGGYTF
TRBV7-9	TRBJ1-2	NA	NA	TGTGCCAGCAGCTTAGAAGCCAGCGGGGGCTACACCTTC	CASSLEASGGYTF
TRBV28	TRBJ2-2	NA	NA	TGTGCCAGCAGTTTCCACCAAACCGGGGAGCTGTTTTTT	CASSFHQTGELFF
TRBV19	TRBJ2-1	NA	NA	TGTGCCAGTGGACAGCTGAGCTCCTACAATGAGCAGTTCTTC	CASGQLSSYNEQFF
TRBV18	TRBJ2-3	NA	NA	TGTGCCAGCTCACCGGTACTAGCCTCCGCAGATACGCAGTATTTT	CASSPVLASADTQYF
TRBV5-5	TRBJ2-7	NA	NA	TGTGCCAGCAGCCCACCTGACATTTTCTACGAGCAGTACTTC	CASSPPDIFYEQYF
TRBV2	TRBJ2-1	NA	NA	TGTGCCAGCATGGGCTCAAAGCAGTTCTTC	CASMGSKQFF
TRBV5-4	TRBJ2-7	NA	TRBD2	TGTGCCAGCAGCTTGTGGGGGGGAGGTGACTACGAGCAGTACTTC	CASSLWGGGDYEQYF
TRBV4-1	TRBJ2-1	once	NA	TGCGCCAGCAGCCACCTCTACAATGAGCAGTTCTTC	CASSHLYNEQFF
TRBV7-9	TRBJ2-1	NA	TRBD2	TGTGCCAGCAGCTTACGCGCGGGAGCTATCCACAATGAGCAGTTCTTC	CASSLRAGAIHNEQFF
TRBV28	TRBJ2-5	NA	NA	TGTGCCAGCAGGCCCCATCCGGGGCAGCAAGAGACCCAGTACTTC	CASRPHPGQQETQYF
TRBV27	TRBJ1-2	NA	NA	TGTGCCAGCAGTTTAGGGCAGGGGATCGGTGGCTACACCTTC	CASSLGQGIGGYTF
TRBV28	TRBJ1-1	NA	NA	TGTGCCAGCAGTTTAGGGCAGGGAGGTGAAGCTTTCTTT	CASSLGQGGEAFF
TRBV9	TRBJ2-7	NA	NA	TGTGCCAGCAGCGTAGTTGATAGCGGCTACGAGCAGTACTTC	CASSVVDSGYEQYF
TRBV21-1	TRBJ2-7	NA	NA	TGTGCCAGCGGGGGTAGGTGGGCGGGAGGGCCCTACGAGCAGTACTTC	CASGGRWAGGPYEQYF
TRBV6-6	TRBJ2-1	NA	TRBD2	TGTGCCAGCACCGAGAGGACTAGGAGCTACAATGAGCAGTTCTTC	CASTERTRSYNEQFF
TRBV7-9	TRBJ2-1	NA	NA	TGTGCCAGCAGCTTAGGACTAGGAATTCGGGAGCAGTTCTTC	CASSLGLGIREQFF
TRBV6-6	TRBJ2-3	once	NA	TGTGCCAGCAGGGGGTTAGGCACAGATACGCAGTATTTT	CASRGLGTDTQYF